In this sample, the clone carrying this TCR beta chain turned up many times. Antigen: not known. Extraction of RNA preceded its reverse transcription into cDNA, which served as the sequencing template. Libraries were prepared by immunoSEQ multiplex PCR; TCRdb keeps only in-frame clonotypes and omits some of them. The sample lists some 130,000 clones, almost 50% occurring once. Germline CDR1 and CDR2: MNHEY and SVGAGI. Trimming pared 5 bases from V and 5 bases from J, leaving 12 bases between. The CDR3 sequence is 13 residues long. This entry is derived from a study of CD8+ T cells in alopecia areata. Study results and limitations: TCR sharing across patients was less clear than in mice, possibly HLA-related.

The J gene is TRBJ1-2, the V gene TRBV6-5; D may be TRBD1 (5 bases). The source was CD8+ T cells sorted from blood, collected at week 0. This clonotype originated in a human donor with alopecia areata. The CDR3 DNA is TGTGCCAGCAGTGAAGACAGCCATTATGGCTACACCTTC. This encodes CASSEDSHYGYTF.